These 16 T cell receptor beta chains came from one sample sequenced in a study of blood T cell repertoires in COVID-19. Data came from immunoSEQ multiplex PCR; TCRdb stores just in-frame clones and leaves some out. Of nearly 250,000 clones listed, around 89% are singletons. The sequenced material came from PBMCs or T cells enriched from blood (not recorded which). The source is a man aged 45-65 years who had been exposed to COVID-19.

The gene calls are TRBV18 and TRBJ1-1, with a tentative D call TRBD1 (6 bases). V dropped 1 base and J dropped 3 bases, with 9 bases sitting between them. CDR3 length: 14 residues. CDR1 and CDR2 (germline): KGHSH, LQKENI. CDR3: CASSPRQEDTEAFF. The DNA for the CDR3 is TGTGCCAGCTCACCACGACAGGAGGACACTGAAGCTTTCTTT.

DNA of the CDR3: TGTGCCAGCATTCGGACAGGGGGCGCGGGACAGCCCCAGCATTTT. It codes for CASIRTGGAGQPQHF. V is TRBV6-5 and J is TRBJ1-5; 11 bases align to TRBD1. Germline trimming cut 7 bases from V and 7 bases from J; bases unmatched to any gene: 9. CDR3 length equals 15 residues. The V gene's germline CDR1 is MNHEY and CDR2 SVGAGI.

This clone was detected only once. The rearrangement uses TRBV24-1 and TRBJ2-1, with D possibly matching TRBD2 (6 bases). The V and J ends lost 1 base and 9 bases respectively, with 12 bases between them. The germline CDR1 and CDR2 sequences are KGHDR and SFDVKD. The CDR3 extends over 14 amino acids. CDR3 amino acids: CATSDFSRGSEQFF. The CDR3 DNA reads TGTGCCACCAGTGATTTCTCCCGGGGGAGTGAGCAGTTCTTC.

The chain recombines TRBV5-1 with TRBJ1-1; 7 positions match TRBD1. The junction had 7 bases not matched to a gene; V was cut back by 7 bases and J by 4 bases. Germline values: CDR1 SGHRS, CDR2 YFSETQ. This CDR3 is built from 13 residues. The CDR3 sequence is CASGTGVGTEAFF. CDR3 DNA: TGCGCCAGCGGAACAGGGGTAGGCACTGAAGCTTTCTTT.

The CDR3 DNA reads as TGTGCCAGCAGCGTAAGCCGCACAGATACGCAGTATTTT. Translated: CASSVSRTDTQYF. The chain is built from TRBV9 and TRBJ2-3; D not resolved. The CDR3 totals 13 residues. The V end lost 1 base, the J end lost 1 base, and 4 bases lay between the germline ends. Germline V gene data show CDR1 as SGDLS and CDR2 as YYNGEE.

The chain recombines TRBV2 with TRBJ1-5; D perhaps matches TRBD1 (6 bases). Trimming left V 1 base short and J 5 bases short, with 12 bases between. The CDR3 length is 15 residues. Germline V gives CDR1 SNHLY, CDR2 FYNNEI. The CDR3 DNA reads TGTGCCAGCAGTGAAGAGTCAGGGGCCGATCAGCCCCAGCATTTT. Translating it yields CASSEESGADQPQHF.

Comments on this clone: The junction and the germline gene differ at one end; a read error may be behind it. The chain combines TRBV9 with TRBJ1-1; 8 nucleotides align to TRBD1. In germline, CDR1 is SGDLS, CDR2 YYNGEE. CDR3 length equals 20 residues. DNA of the CDR3: TGTGCCAGCAGCGTAGGGACAGGGACCCACCTACTTAATCGGAACCCTGAAGCTTTCTTT. As protein: CASSVGTGTHLLNRNPEAFF.

The CDR3 here is CASSLEVRLDSTYSNQPQHF. The CDR3 coding sequence is TGTGCCAGCAGCTTAGAAGTTCGGTTGGACAGCACCTATAGCAATCAGCCCCAGCATTTT. The chain recombines TRBV11-3 with TRBJ1-5, with TRBD1 as a possible D gene (6 bases). V lost 0 bases, J lost 0 bases, and 21 bases lay in between. The CDR3 contains 20 residues. Germline V CDR1 and CDR2: SGHNT, YENEEA.

This chain uses TRBV28 with TRBJ1-4; 8 bases are a match to TRBD1. The J segment lost 6 bases and the V segment lost 6 bases, leaving 6 bases of the junction unmatched. The CDR3 has 14 residues. Germline V CDR1 and CDR2: MDHEN, SYDVKM. CDR3 loop: CASRTTGGDEKLFF. The DNA of the CDR3 is TGTGCCAGCAGAACAACAGGGGGTGATGAAAAACTGTTTTTT.

CDR3 region: CASGVKSGRARTGELFF. The CDR3 DNA is TGTGCTAGTGGTGTGAAGAGCGGGAGGGCCCGGACCGGGGAGCTGTTTTTT. The rearrangement joins TRBV12-5 to TRBJ2-2, with 10 bases fitting TRBD2. Germline assignment: CDR1 LGHNT and CDR2 FRNRAP. This CDR3 is built from 17 residues. V gave up 5 bases and J gave up 5 bases; unmatched junction bases: 11.

This chain joins TRBV28 and TRBJ1-2; possibly TRBD1 for D (5 bases). The germline V and J ends were trimmed by 6 bases and 2 bases, with 10 bases remaining between them. CDR3 length: 13 residues. CDR1 is MDHEN, CDR2 SYDVKM, per germline. The CDR3 DNA reads TGTGCCAGCAGCCCTACAGGAAACTATGGCTACACCTTC. Translation: CASSPTGNYGYTF.

CDR3 coding DNA: TGCGCCAGCTGGCCGGGGGGGAGCTTATATGGCTACACCTTC. It specifies CASWPGGSLYGYTF. The genes are TRBV5-1 and TRBJ1-2, with D possibly being TRBD1 (5 bases). The V gene lost 7 bases and the J gene lost 5 bases, with 18 bases spanning the gap. CDR1 and CDR2 (germline): SGHRS, YFSETQ. CDR3 length equals 14 residues.

The V and J genes are TRBV5-5 and TRBJ1-2, with 10 bases lining up with TRBD1. V shed 0 bases and J 3 bases; nucleotides not matched to a gene: 8. The CDR3 is 17 residues long. CDR1 and CDR2 from the germline V gene are SGHKS and YYEKEE (reference sequence). CDR3 nucleotide sequence: TGTGCCAGCAGCTTGGGGACAGGGGGTTTAGGGGACTATGGCTACACCTTC. Translation: CASSLGTGGLGDYGYTF.

The chain couples TRBV27 to TRBJ1-2; TRBD1 matches at 10 bases. CDR3 length: 17 amino acids. Germline V gene data show CDR1 as MNHEY and CDR2 as SMNVEV (reference sequence). Trimming cost V 1 base and J 8 bases; bases outside gene matches: 13. The CDR3: CASSLWPRDRGMGGYTF. The CDR3 region has the DNA TGTGCCAGCAGTTTATGGCCGCGGGACAGGGGTATGGGAGGCTACACCTTC.

This clone was counted between two and nine times. The chain combines TRBV6-5 with TRBJ1-6; D perhaps matches TRBD1 (6 bases). V lost 6 bases and J 14 bases, leaving 17 bases between the germline ends. The CDR3 covers 13 residues. The V gene's germline CDR1 is MNHEY and CDR2 SVGAGI. The CDR3 sequence: CASSPETGVTLHF. CDR3 sequence (DNA): TGTGCCAGCAGCCCAGAGACAGGTGTCACCCTCCACTTT.

This clone was seen once. V and J are TRBV4-2 and TRBJ1-1, with D possibly being TRBD1 (5 bases). CDR1 is LGHNA, CDR2 YNFKEQ, per germline. CDR3 length: 13 amino acids. Trimming removed 4 bases from V and 7 bases from J, with 13 bases in between. CDR3: CASSRQQEIEAFF. CDR3 nucleotides: TGTGCCAGCAGCCGCCAACAGGAAATTGAAGCTTTCTTT.